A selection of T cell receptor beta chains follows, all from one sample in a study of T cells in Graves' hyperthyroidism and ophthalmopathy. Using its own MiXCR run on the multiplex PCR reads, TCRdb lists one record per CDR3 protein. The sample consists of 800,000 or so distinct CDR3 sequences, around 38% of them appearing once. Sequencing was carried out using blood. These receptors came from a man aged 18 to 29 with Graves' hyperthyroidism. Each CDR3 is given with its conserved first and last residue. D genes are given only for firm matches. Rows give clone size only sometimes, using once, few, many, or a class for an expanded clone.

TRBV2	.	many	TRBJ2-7	CASSTGTTYEQYF	TGTGCCAGCTCAACAGGGACAACCTACGAGCAGTACTTC
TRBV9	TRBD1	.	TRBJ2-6	CASSAGQGAPGANVLTF	TGTGCCAGCAGCGCGGGACAGGGGGCGCCTGGGGCCAACGTCCTGACTTTC
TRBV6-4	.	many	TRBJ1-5	CASSPNSNQPQHF	TGTGCCAGCAGCCCTAATAGCAATCAGCCCCAGCATTTT
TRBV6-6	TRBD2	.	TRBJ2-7	CASSPRWGGSSYEQYF	TGTGCCAGCAGTCCCCGTTGGGGCGGGAGCTCCTACGAGCAGTACTTC
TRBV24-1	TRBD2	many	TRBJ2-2	CAIGTTRPGELFF	TGTGCCATTGGGACTACCCGACCCGGGGAGCTGTTTTTT
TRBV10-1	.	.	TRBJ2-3	CASSEGGSTDTQYF	TGCGCCAGCAGTGAAGGAGGCTCTACAGATACGCAGTATTTT
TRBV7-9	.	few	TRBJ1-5	CASKPTGKVQPQHF	TGTGCCAGCAAGCCCACAGGGAAGGTTCAGCCCCAGCATTTT
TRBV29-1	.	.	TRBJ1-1	CSSGGGLNTEAFF	TGCAGCTCCGGAGGGGGTCTGAACACTGAAGCTTTCTTT
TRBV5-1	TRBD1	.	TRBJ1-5	CASSVAGQGGNQPQHF	TGCGCCAGCAGCGTCGCGGGACAGGGGGGCAATCAGCCCCAGCATTTT
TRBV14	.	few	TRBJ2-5	CASSPGWETQYF	TGTGCCAGCAGCCCAGGATGGGAGACCCAGTACTTC
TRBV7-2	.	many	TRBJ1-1	CASSLFTEAFF	TGTGCCAGCAGCTTATTCACTGAAGCTTTCTTT
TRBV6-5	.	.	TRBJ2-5	CASTDHLKETQCF	TGTGCCAGCACCGACCACCTTAAAGAGACCCAGTGCTTC
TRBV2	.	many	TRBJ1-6	CASSPRSFKGSSPLHF	TGTGCCAGCAGTCCTAGATCATTTAAAGGATCATCACCCCTCCACTTT
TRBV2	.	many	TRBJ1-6	CASRETYSPLHF	TGTGCCAGCAGAGAGACCTATTCACCCCTCCACTTT
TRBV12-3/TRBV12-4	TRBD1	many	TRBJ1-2	CASSPDRVLGYTF	TGTGCCAGCAGTCCGGACAGGGTTCTTGGCTACACCTTC
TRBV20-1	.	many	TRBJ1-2	CSARDAGQRHGYTF	TGCAGTGCTAGAGATGCGGGCCAGCGCCATGGCTACACCTTC
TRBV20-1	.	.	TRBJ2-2	CSARDHSYTGELFF	TGCAGTGCTAGAGATCACAGCTACACCGGGGAGCTGTTTTTT
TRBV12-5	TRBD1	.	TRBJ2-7	CASGRTGLSYEQYF	TGTGCTAGTGGCCGGACAGGCCTCTCCTACGAGCAGTACTTC
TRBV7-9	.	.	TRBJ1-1	CASSLYLESTEAFF	TGTGCCAGCAGCTTATATCTGGAGAGCACTGAAGCTTTCTTT
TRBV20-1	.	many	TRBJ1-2	CSAIPDGFYGYTF	TGCAGTGCTATACCGGACGGATTCTATGGCTACACCTTC
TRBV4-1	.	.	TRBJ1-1	CASSEVWPGNTEAFF	TGCGCCAGCAGCGAAGTTTGGCCGGGGAACACTGAAGCTTTCTTT
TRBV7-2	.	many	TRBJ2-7	CASSWEDQGGREQYF	TGTGCCAGCAGCTGGGAGGATCAGGGGGGGCGCGAGCAGTACTTC
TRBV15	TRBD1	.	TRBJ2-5	CATRDRGGETQYF	TGTGCCACCCGGGACAGGGGGGGCGAGACCCAGTACTTC
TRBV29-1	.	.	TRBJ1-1	CSPGMGENTEAFF	TGCAGCCCCGGTATGGGGGAGAACACTGAAGCTTTCTTT
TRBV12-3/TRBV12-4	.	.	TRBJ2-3	CASSLNPTDTQYF	TGTGCCAGCAGTTTGAACCCGACGGATACGCAGTATTTT
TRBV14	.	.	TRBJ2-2	CASSPLGRPTGELFF	TGTGCCAGCAGCCCCTTGGGGAGACCCACCGGGGAGCTGTTTTTT
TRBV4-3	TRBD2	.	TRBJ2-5	CASSQDRLAETQYF	TGCGCCAGCAGCCAAGACAGACTAGCGGAGACCCAGTACTTC
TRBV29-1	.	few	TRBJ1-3	CSVEDGGSGNTIYF	TGCAGCGTTGAAGATGGGGGCTCTGGAAACACCATATATTTT
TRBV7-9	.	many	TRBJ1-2	CASSLTGWDGYTF	TGTGCCAGCAGCTTAACGGGTTGGGATGGCTACACCTTC
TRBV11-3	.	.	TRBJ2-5	CASSQDVTGVGETQYF	TGCGCCAGCAGCCAAGATGTAACGGGAGTAGGCGAGACCCAGTACTTC
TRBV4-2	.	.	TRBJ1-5	CASSQEKNQPQHF	TGTGCCAGCAGCCAAGAGAAAAATCAGCCCCAGCATTTT
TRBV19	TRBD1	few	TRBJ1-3	CASSFPQGRSGNTIYF	TGTGCCAGTAGTTTTCCACAGGGGCGCTCTGGAAACACCATATATTTT
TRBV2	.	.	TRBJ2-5	CASSPDRYQETQYF	TGTGCCAGCAGTCCGGACAGATACCAAGAGACCCAGTACTTC
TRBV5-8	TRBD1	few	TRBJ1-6	CASSLGQGVNSPLHF	TGTGCCAGCAGCTTGGGACAGGGAGTTAATTCACCCCTCCACTTT
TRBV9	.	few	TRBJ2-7	CASSGSEGSHEQYF	TGTGCCAGCAGCGGTTCTGAGGGTAGCCACGAGCAGTACTTC
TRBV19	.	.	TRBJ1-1	CASREPVRGLNTEAFF	TGTGCCAGTAGGGAACCCGTCAGGGGCCTGAACACTGAAGCTTTCTTT
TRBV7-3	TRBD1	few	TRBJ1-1	CASRRTGGGEAFF	TGTGCCAGCAGACGGACAGGGGGCGGTGAAGCTTTCTTT
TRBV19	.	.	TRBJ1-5	CASSIEATTRGGPQHF	TGTGCCAGTAGTATAGAGGCCACAACTAGGGGGGGGCCCCAGCATTTT
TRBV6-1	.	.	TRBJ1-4	CASKPETNEKLFF	TGTGCCAGCAAACCGGAAACTAATGAAAAACTGTTTTTT
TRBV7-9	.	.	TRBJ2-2	CVSAAEGRWELFF	TGTGTCAGCGCAGCGGAAGGCCGGTGGGAGCTGTTTTTT
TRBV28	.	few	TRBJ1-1	CASSLSRFRNTEAFF	TGTGCCAGCAGTTTATCGCGCTTCCGGAACACTGAAGCTTTCTTT
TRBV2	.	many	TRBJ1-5	CASSDPQGPQPQHF	TGTGCCAGCAGTGACCCGCAGGGTCCCCAGCCCCAGCATTTT
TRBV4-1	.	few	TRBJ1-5	CASSQTGTHSNQPQHF	TGCGCCAGCAGCCAAACCGGGACCCATAGCAATCAGCCCCAGCATTTT
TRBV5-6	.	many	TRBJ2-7	CASSLYSDEQYF	TGTGCCAGCAGCTTGTACAGCGACGAGCAGTACTTC
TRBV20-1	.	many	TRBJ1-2	CSASSQSNYGYTF	TGCAGTGCTAGTTCCCAGTCTAACTATGGCTACACCTTC
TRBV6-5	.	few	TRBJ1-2	CASRPGDRGYGYTF	TGTGCCAGCAGACCTGGGGACCGCGGCTATGGCTACACCTTC
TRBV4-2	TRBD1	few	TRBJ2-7	CASSQTGVHEQYF	TGTGCCAGCAGCCAAACAGGGGTCCACGAGCAGTACTTC
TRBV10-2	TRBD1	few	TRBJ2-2	CASGDRGAGELFF	TGCGCCAGCGGGGACAGGGGAGCCGGGGAGCTGTTTTTT
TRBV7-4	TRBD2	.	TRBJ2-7	CASMPGLAGGPYEQYF	TGTGCCAGCATGCCGGGACTAGCGGGGGGGCCTTACGAGCAGTACTTC
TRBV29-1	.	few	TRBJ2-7	CSVLVRGGYPYEQYF	TGCAGCGTCTTGGTGAGGGGGGGGTATCCCTACGAGCAGTACTTC
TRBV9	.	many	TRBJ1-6	CASSVGNENSPLHF	TGTGCCAGCAGCGTAGGAAATGAGAATTCACCCCTCCACTTT
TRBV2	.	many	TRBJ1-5	CASSEGYRAGSNQPQHF	TGTGCCAGCAGTGAAGGTTACAGAGCTGGGAGCAATCAGCCCCAGCATTTT
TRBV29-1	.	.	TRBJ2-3	CSVEGRSYTDTQYF	TGCAGCGTTGAAGGACGGTCTTACACAGATACGCAGTATTTT
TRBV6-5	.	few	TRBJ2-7	CASKGIWGLDEQYF	TGTGCCAGCAAGGGAATATGGGGGCTGGACGAGCAGTACTTC
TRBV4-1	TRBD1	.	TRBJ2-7	CASSQGDRADEQYF	TGCGCCAGCAGCCAGGGGGACAGGGCCGACGAGCAGTACTTC
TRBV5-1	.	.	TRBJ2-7	CASSLGINRPYEQYF	TGCGCCAGCAGCTTAGGCATTAATCGTCCCTACGAGCAGTACTTC
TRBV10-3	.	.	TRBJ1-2	CAISGQGSGYTF	TGTGCCATCAGTGGGCAGGGGAGTGGCTACACCTTC
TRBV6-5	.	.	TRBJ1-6	CASSYSRAGNSPLHF	TGTGCCAGCAGTTACTCGAGGGCAGGGAATTCACCCCTCCACTTT
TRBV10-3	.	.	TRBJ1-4	CASGEGSEKLFF	TGTGCCAGCGGGGAGGGCTCGGAAAAACTGTTTTTT